Presented here are 9 T cell receptor beta chains from one specimen sequenced in a study of T-cell memory formation after mild COVID-19. From the 5' RACE reads, TCRdb called clonotypes with MiXCR, one entry per CDR3 protein. The sample has fewer than 550,000 distinct CDR3 sequences, 20% seen once. Material: PBMCs or a T cell subset sorted from them (not recorded which). Receptors originate from an adult woman who had mild COVID-19 (a few samples of this study predate the infection). Cell type and time point are not known.

This clonotype was seen a few times. The CDR3 bases are TGTGCCAGCAGCTTGTTCCCCGGACAGCCCCAGCATTTT. Translating it yields CASSLFPGQPQHF. The J gene is TRBJ1-5, the V gene TRBV5-4; D is unclear. Deletions cut 1 base from V and 7 bases from J, with 9 bases between. The CDR3 extends over 13 amino acids. Germline CDR1 SGHNT, CDR2 YYREEE (reference sequence).

In its sample, this clonotype was seen a few times. The rearrangement joins TRBV14 to TRBJ2-4, with D unresolved. CDR3 length: 17 residues. CDR1 and CDR2 from the germline V gene are SGHDN and FVKESK. Trimming pared 1 base from V and 0 bases from J, leaving 13 bases between. The CDR3 region is CASSQGLGRLAKNIQYF. The DNA for the CDR3 is TGTGCCAGCAGCCAAGGGCTAGGGCGGCTAGCCAAAAACATTCAGTACTTC.

V is TRBV7-2 and J is TRBJ2-3; D unresolved. The CDR3 length is 15 residues. The germline V gene has CDR1 SGHTA and CDR2 FQGNSA. V was shortened by 2 bases and J by 2 bases, with 11 bases between the two germline ends. CDR3 bases: TGTGCCAGCAGCTTAACGGCTTCCAACACAGATACGCAGTATTTT. The encoded protein is CASSLTASNTDTQYF.

This sequence joins TRBV7-2 and TRBJ1-3; 9 nucleotides align to TRBD1. The ends lost 5 bases at V and 4 bases at J; junction bases unmatched: 6. The CDR3 extends over 15 amino acids. The germline V gene has CDR1 SGHTA and CDR2 FQGNSA. This CDR3 reads CASSQQGALGNTIYF. CDR3 DNA: TGTGCCAGCAGCCAACAGGGGGCTTTAGGAAACACCATATATTTT. The variable domain in full, completed from reference TRBV7-2 and TRBJ1-3, reads GAGVSQSPSNKVTEKGKDVELRCDPISGHTALYWYRQSLGQGLEFLIYFQGNSAPDKSGLPSDRFSAERTGGSVSTLTIQRTQQEDSAVYLCASSQQGALGNTIYFGEGSWLTVV.

The chain combines TRBV5-4 with TRBJ2-3, with 11 positions matching TRBD2. Germline V lookup: CDR1 SGHNT, CDR2 YYREEE (reference sequence). The CDR3 contains 16 residues. V shed 2 bases and J 2 bases; nucleotides not matched to a gene: 4. DNA for the CDR3: TGTGCCAGCAGCTTACTAGCGGGGGCCCTCACAGATACGCAGTATTTT. Translating it yields CASSLLAGALTDTQYF. Combining the CDR3 with reference TRBV5-4 and TRBJ2-3 gives the whole variable domain ETGVTQSPTHLIKTRGQQVTLRCSSQSGHNTVSWYQQALGQGPQFIFQYYREEENGRGNFPPRFSGLQFPNYSSELNVNALELDDSALYLCASSLLAGALTDTQYFGPGTRLTVL.

The chain has TRBV4-2 and TRBJ2-3, with TRBD2 matching 13 bases. Germline-derived CDR1 and CDR2 are LGHNA and YNFKEQ. The CDR3 is 17 amino acids. V lost 2 bases, J lost 6 bases, and 8 bases stayed unmatched. The CDR3 DNA follows: TGTGCCAGCAGCCAATTAGGACTAGCGGGGGACTCCGATACGCAGTATTTT. Protein: CASSQLGLAGDSDTQYF.

The rearrangement links TRBV5-1 to TRBJ2-1, with TRBD2 identical over 7 bases. The CDR3 runs 18 residues. CDR1 and CDR2 from the germline V gene are SGHRS and YFSETQ. Trimming removed 0 bases from V and 2 bases from J; junction bases left unmatched: 11. This CDR3 reads CASSLGGGPTITYNEQFF. The CDR3 DNA reads as TGCGCCAGCAGCTTGGGGGGGGGTCCCACGATTACCTACAATGAGCAGTTCTTC. Full variable domain (remainder filled in from reference TRBV5-1 and TRBJ2-1): KAGVTQTPRYLIKTRGQQVTLSCSPISGHRSVSWYQQTPGQGLQFLFEYFSETQRNKGNFPGRFSGRQFSNSRSEMNVSTLELGDSALYLCASSLGGGPTITYNEQFFGPGTRLTVL.

The chain links TRBV7-9 to TRBJ2-7; D unclear. With 0 bases removed from V and 3 bases from J, the gap between germline ends came to 6 bases. Germline V gene sequence: CDR1 SEHNR, CDR2 FQNEAQ (reference sequence). The CDR3 contains 13 residues. Here the CDR3 reads CASSLAPDYEQYF. CDR3 nucleotide sequence: TGTGCCAGCAGCTTAGCGCCGGACTACGAGCAGTACTTC.

This clonotype has more than one count but fewer than ten. The CDR3 does not close with the conserved phenylalanine or tryptophan, likely indicating a read error. It is unclear where the CDR3 begins or ends on the DNA, so no DNA is shown, and the CDR3 is as TCRdb lists it. The rearrangement uses TRBV12-3 or TRBV12-4 and TRBJ1-2; no check of the table's D call, TRBD1, against the DNA was made. The CDR3 is 13 residues long, ends included. CDR3 amino acids: CASSPSGTGGLLV.